This T cell receptor (delta chain) was sequenced in a study of Vδ1+ human thymocytes. Study conclusions and caveats: Bulk repertoire data may be misinterpreted because of unexpected Vdelta2 sequences. Thymic delta-chain repertoires held approximately 20% Vdelta2 sequences and few Vdelta3, despite high sort purity. Highly polyclonal TRG and TRD repertoires with Gaussian CDR3 length distributions appeared in thymus.

Sequences come from RNA converted to cDNA by reverse transcription. CDR3 amplicons came from multiplex PCR with pooled V-gene forward and constant-region reverse primers. TCRdb re-called the multiplex PCR reads using CATT. Here the sample spans around 56,000 delta-chain clones, less than 15% being singletons. The CDR3 runs to 20 residues. V shed 1 base and J shed 7 bases, with 31 bases lying between them. Germline values: CDR1 TSWWSYY, CDR2 QGS. This clone was observed a handful of times. Antigen: not known. After alphabeta T cell depletion, CD3+ Vdelta1+ Vdelta2- thymocytes were sorted. The TCR was taken from a girl under three years old who had congenital heart surgery. V gene TRDV1 combines with J gene TRDJ1; TRDD3 is a possible D gene (10 bases). The sequenced sample was Vdelta1+ gamma-delta thymocytes from the thymus. The subset was: FACS-sorted CD3+ TCRalphabeta- TCRVdelta1+ TCRVdelta2- thymocytes. CDR3 sequence (DNA): TGTGCTCTTGGGGAACCCCAACCCCTTCCTACTTGGATGGGGGATACTAAACTCATCTTT. Its translation is CALGEPQPLPTWMGDTKLIF.